The present entry profiles one T cell receptor beta chain with its context. The antigen this receptor binds is unknown. Within one base of it there is no much larger clone, and no base qualities were kept. This sample is drawn from a study of blood T cell repertoires in COVID-19 (dated by TCRdb to 2020 to 2021). General notes on the study: Collaborator samples came from the United States, Italy and Spain and covered acute and convalescent phases of COVID-19. The prospective study material was composed of cDNA or gDNA derived from T cells, B-cell-depleted T cells, or PBMCs. Deeply sampled blood TCRbeta repertoires from subjects exposed to, actively infected with, or recovered from COVID-19 were included in the dataset. A freely available public database, intended as a resource for researchers studying the immune response to SARS-CoV-2, is where the repertoires were released. Samples were obtained from the ongoing ImmuneRACE study (first 160 participants) and from roughly 1,300 subjects provided by 6 global collaborators. Sample metadata almost always included a de-identified subject ID, COVID-19 status, age in years and sex. Where available, HLA class I and class II types were taken from metadata supplied by the sample provider and were not determined by assay-based typing.

Trimming removed 7 bases from V and 3 bases from J, leaving 13 bases between the germline ends. As encoded in the germline V gene, CDR1 is MDHEN while CDR2 is SYDVKM. The CDR3 starts with the cysteine, ends with the phenylalanine, and has 14 residues. Only CDR3 DNA remains: 42 bases, in frame from the first base. The paper's findings and limits, for the study overall: The amount of clinical and demographic metadata varied by source and participant and was provided uncurated.

The immunoSEQ Assay, a bias-controlled multiplex PCR, was used to amplify TCRbeta CDR3 regions from genomic DNA. In the source study's methods: The number of nucleated cells in each sample was estimated from the amplification of reference gene primers within the assay. To quantify the absolute abundance of each unique TCRbeta CDR3 rearrangement, sequence reads were collapsed and filtered. For each sample, productive Simpson clonality was calculated by taking the square root of Simpson's diversity index across productive rearrangements. TCRdb took over this immuneACCESS table, retaining in-frame rearrangements with V and J assigned. Such tables are incomplete; in checked studies, under half of the missing clones stem from an unresolved V gene, and the remainder is unexplained. V, J and clone size are taken as reported in that table, and D and trimming were inferred from the DNA itself. The sample profile shows about 190,000 clones; around 80% of them were found once. About 7.8% of the sample is in the top ten clones.

In Seattle, one collaborating source enrolled patients while the infection was active and tracked those patients longitudinally over the course of disease. The collaborating institutions used their own protocols to collect whole blood in K2EDTA tubes. For TCRbeta analysis, collaborator samples were shipped as frozen whole blood, as isolated PBMCs, or as DNA extracted from either sample type. The sequence was obtained from a woman in her fifties or sixties with COVID-19, enrolled during active disease. The sequencing sample was made of peripheral blood. The chain uses TRBV28 and TRBJ1-5, with a tentative D gene TRBD1 over 6 matching bases. The CDR3 reads CASTPWDNNQPQHF. The nucleotides read TGTGCCAGCACTCCGTGGGACAACAATCAGCCCCAGCATTTT.